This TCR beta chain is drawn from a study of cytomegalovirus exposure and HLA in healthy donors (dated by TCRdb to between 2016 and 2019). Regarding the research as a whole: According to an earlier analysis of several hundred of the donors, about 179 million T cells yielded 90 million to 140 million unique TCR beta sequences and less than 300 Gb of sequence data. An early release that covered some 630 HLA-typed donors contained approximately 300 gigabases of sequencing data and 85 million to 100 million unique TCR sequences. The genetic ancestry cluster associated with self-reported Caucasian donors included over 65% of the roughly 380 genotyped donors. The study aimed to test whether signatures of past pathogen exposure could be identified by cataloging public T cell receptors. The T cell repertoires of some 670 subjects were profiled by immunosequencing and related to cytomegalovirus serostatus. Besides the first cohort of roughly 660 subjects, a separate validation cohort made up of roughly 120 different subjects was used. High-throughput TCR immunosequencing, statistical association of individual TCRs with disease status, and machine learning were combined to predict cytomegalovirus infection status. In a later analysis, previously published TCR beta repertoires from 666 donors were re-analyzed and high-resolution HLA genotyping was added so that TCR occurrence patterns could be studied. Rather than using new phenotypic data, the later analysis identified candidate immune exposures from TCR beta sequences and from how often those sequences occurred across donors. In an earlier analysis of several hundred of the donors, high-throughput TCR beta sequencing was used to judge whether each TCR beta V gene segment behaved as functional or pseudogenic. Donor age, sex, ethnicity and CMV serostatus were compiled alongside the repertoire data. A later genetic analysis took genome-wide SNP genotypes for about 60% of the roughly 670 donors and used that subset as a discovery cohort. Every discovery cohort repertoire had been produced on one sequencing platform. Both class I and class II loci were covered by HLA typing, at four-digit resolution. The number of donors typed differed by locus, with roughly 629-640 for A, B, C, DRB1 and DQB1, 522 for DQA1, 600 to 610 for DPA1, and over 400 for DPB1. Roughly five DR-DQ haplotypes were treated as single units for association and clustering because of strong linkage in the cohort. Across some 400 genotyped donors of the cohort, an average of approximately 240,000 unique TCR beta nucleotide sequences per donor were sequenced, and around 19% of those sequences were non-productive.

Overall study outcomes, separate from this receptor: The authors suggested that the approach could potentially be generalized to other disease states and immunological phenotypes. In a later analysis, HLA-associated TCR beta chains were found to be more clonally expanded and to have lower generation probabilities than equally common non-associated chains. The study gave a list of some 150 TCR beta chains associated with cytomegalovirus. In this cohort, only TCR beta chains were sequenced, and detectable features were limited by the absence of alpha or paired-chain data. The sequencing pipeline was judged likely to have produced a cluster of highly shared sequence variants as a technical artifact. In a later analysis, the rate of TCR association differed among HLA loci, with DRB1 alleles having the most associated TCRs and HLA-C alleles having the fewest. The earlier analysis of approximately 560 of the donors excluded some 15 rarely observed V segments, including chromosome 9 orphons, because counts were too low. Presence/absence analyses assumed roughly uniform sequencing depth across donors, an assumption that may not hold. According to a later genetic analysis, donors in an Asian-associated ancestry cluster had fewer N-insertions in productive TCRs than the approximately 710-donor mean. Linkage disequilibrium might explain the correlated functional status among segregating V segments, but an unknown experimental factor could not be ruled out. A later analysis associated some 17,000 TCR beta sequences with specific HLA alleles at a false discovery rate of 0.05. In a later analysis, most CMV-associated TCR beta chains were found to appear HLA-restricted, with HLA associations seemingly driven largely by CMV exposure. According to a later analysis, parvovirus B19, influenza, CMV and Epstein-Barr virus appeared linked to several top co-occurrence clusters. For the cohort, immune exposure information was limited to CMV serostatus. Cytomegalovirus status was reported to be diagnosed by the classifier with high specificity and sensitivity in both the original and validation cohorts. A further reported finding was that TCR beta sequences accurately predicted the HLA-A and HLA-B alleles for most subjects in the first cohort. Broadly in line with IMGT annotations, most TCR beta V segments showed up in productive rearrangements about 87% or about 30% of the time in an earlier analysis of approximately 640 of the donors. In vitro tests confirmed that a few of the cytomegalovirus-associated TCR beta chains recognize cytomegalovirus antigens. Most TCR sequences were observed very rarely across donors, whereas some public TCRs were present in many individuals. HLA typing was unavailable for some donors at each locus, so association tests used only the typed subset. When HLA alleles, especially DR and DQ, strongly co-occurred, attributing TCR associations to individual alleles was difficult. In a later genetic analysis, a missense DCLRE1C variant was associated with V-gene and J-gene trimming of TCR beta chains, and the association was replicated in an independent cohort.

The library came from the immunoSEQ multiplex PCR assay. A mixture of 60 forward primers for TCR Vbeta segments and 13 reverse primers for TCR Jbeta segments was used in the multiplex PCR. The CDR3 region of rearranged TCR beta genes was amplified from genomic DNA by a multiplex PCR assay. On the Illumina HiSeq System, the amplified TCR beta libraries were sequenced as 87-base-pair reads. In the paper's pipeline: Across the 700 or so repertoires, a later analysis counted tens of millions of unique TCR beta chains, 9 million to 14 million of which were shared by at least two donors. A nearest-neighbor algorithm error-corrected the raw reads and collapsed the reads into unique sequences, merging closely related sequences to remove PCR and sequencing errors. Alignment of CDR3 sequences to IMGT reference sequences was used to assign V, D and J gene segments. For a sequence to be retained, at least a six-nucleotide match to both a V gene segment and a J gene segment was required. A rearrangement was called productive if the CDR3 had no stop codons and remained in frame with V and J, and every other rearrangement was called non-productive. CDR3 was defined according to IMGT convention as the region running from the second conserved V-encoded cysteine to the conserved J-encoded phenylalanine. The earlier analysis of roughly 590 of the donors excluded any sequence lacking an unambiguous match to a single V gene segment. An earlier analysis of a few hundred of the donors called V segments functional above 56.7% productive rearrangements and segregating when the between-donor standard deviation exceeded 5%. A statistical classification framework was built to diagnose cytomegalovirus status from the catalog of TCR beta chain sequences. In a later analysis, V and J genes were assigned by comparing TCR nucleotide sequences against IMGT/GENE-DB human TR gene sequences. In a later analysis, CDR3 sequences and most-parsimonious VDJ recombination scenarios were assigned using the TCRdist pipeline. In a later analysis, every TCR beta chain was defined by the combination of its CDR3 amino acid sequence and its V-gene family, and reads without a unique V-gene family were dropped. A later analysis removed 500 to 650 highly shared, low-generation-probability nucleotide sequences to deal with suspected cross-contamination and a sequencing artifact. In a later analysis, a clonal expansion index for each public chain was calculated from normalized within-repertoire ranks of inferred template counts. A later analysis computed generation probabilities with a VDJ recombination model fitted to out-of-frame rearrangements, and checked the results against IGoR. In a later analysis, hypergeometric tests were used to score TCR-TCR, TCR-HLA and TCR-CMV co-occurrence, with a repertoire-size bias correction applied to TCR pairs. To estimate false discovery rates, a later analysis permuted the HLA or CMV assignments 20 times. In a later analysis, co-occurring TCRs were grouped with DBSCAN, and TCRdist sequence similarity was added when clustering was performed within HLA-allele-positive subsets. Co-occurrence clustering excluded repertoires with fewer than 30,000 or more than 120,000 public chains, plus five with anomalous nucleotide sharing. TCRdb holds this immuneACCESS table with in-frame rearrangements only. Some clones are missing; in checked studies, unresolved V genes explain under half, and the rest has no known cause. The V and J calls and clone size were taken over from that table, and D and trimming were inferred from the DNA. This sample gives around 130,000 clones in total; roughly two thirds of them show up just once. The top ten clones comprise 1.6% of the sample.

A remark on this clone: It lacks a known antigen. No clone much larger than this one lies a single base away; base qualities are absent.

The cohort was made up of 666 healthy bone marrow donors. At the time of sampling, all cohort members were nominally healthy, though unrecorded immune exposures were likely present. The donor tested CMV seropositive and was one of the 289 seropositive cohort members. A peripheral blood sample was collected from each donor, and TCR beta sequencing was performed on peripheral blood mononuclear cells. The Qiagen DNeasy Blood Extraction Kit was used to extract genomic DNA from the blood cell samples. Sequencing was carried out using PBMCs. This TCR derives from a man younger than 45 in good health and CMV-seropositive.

The DNA sequence is as follows: TGTGCCAGCGGGACAGTGAACACTGAAGCTTTCTTT. Translated, this is CASGTVNTEAFF. The sequence is built from TRBV9 and TRBJ1-1; 7 bases in the junction line up with TRBD1. The cysteine opens and the phenylalanine closes a CDR3 of 12 amino acids. Of the read, only the CDR3 DNA is kept; its 36 bases are in frame from base 1. Unmatched junction bases come to 0, with V trimmed by 7 bases and J by 0 bases. The germline V gene gives CDR1 as SGDLS and CDR2 as YYNGEE.